This T cell receptor beta chain was documented in a study of T cell changes during pregnancy in multiple sclerosis. Assay used: immunoSEQ multiplex PCR; TCRdb lists only in-frame clones, some missing. The repertoire holds 49,000 or so clones, with about 90% as singletons. This CDR3 spans 16 amino acids. Germline CDR1 SGDLS, CDR2 YYNGEE. The trim removed 2 bases at V and 0 bases at J, leaving 6 bases unmatched. This specimen was CD4+ T cells from peripheral blood mononuclear cells, taken in the second trimester of pregnancy. The clonotype originates from a female donor in good health, enrolled as a control in a pregnancy study. V is TRBV9 and J is TRBJ2-3, with 7 bases identical to TRBD1. The CDR3 spells CASSVLSGQSTDTQYF. Here the CDR3 DNA reads TGTGCCAGCAGCGTGTTGTCGGGACAGAGCACAGATACGCAGTATTTT.